This passage covers 10 T cell receptor beta chains from one sample sequenced in a study of memory CD4+ T cells and cytomegalovirus serostatus. TCRdb's table, derived via immunoSEQ multiplex PCR, lists solely in-frame clones and lacks some. Of some 50,000 clones listed, around 81% are singletons. The sort gate was single viable CD3+CD4+CD8-CD45RO+ cells for memory CD4+ T cells. The sequencing sample was made of memory CD4+ T cells from blood. All receptors come from an adult in good health and CMV-seronegative.

In its sample, this clone was seen a few times. A read error may produce the germline difference seen at one junction end. The V and J genes are TRBV19 and TRBJ1-5; the match to TRBD1 covers 8 bases. Germline lookup yields CDR1 LNHDA and CDR2 SQIVND (reference sequence). The CDR3 has 15 amino acids. CDR3: CASSLDRGGNQPQHF. In DNA, the CDR3 is TGTGCCAGTAGTTTAGACAGGGGCGGCAATCAGCCCCAGCATTTT.

The CDR3 DNA sequence: TGTGCCAGCAGTGACCGACAGGGCCGCAATCAGCCCCAGCATTTT. It encodes CASSDRQGRNQPQHF. The chain combines TRBV2 with TRBJ1-5; 7 nucleotides align to TRBD1. The J segment lost 2 bases and the V segment lost 3 bases, leaving 4 bases of the junction unmatched. The CDR3 is 15 residues long. Germline V gives CDR1 SNHLY, CDR2 FYNNEI. Full variable domain (missing parts from reference TRBV2 and TRBJ1-5): EPEVTQTPSHQVTQMGQEVILRCVPISNHLYFYWYRQILGQKVEFLVSFYNNEISEKSEIFDDQFSVERPDGSNFTLKIRSTKLEDSAMYFCASSDRQGRNQPQHFGDGTRLSIL.

Only one count was recorded for this clone. The V call is TRBV29-1, the J call TRBJ2-7; maybe TRBD2 (6 bases). Germline lookup yields CDR1 SQVTM and CDR2 ANQGSEA. The CDR3 runs 11 residues. The V gene lost 3 bases and the J gene lost 6 bases, with 9 bases spanning the gap. The CDR3 loop is CSVDGGAEQYF. DNA of the CDR3: TGCAGCGTTGATGGCGGGGCCGAGCAGTACTTC.

The chain has TRBV27 and TRBJ1-1; TRBD1 aligns across 8 bases. The germline V gene encodes CDR1 MNHEY and CDR2 SMNVEV (reference sequence). V trimming: 6 bases; J trimming: 5 bases; junction bases outside the gene matches: 11. This CDR3 region has 15 residues. The CDR3 reads CASREPRGLSTEAFF. The DNA of the CDR3 is TGTGCCAGCAGGGAACCCAGGGGGCTTAGTACTGAAGCTTTCTTT.

For the CDR3, the DNA is TGTGCCAGCAGTTCCGACAGGGGAGGTACGCAGTATTTT. Protein: CASSSDRGGTQYF. The chain recombines TRBV6-6 with TRBJ2-3; 8 positions match TRBD1. Germline V lookup: CDR1 MNHNY, CDR2 SVGAGI (reference sequence). The V gene end was trimmed by 4 bases and the J gene end by 8 bases; junction bases not matched to a gene: 5. The CDR3 loop spans 13 amino acids.

The chain links TRBV7-9 to TRBJ2-7; D is possibly TRBD1 (6 bases). Trimming removed 6 bases from V and 0 bases from J, with 9 bases in between. Germline V gene sequence: CDR1 SEHNR, CDR2 FQNEAQ (reference sequence). The CDR3 is 13 residues long. CDR3 bases: TGTGCCAGCAGTCGGACAGACTCCTACGAGCAGTACTTC. Amino acid sequence: CASSRTDSYEQYF.

The chain has TRBV7-2 and TRBJ2-7, with unresolved D. CDR1 is SGHTA and CDR2 is FQGNSA in the germline V gene. Trimming took 1 base from V and 5 from J, leaving 9 bases between them. The CDR3 is made up of 13 amino acids. DNA of the CDR3: TGTGCCAGCAGCTTAGATTTTTCGGACGAGCAGTACTTC. Translation gives CASSLDFSDEQYF.

V usage is TRBV6-5 and J usage is TRBJ1-2; 8 bases map to TRBD1. Germline CDR1 and CDR2: MNHEY and SVGAGI. The CDR3 consists of 13 residues. V gave up 5 bases and J gave up 5 bases; unmatched junction bases: 4. The CDR3 is CASSINRGYGYTF. The CDR3 DNA sequence: TGTGCCAGCAGTATAAACAGGGGGTATGGCTACACCTTC.

The chain joins TRBV5-1 to TRBJ2-5; no firm D call. Trimming removed 5 bases at V and 5 bases at J, with 13 bases between. The CDR3 spans 13 residues. Germline V CDR1 and CDR2: SGHRS, YFSETQ. The CDR3 is CASRRQAIETQYF. DNA for the CDR3: TGCGCCAGCAGGCGGCAGGCCATCGAGACCCAGTACTTC.

The chain is built from TRBV7-3 and TRBJ2-2; D is perhaps TRBD1 or TRBD2 (6 bases each). The germline V gene encodes CDR1 SGHTA and CDR2 FQGTGA. The CDR3 sequence is 15 residues long. V shed 6 bases and J shed 2 bases, with 13 bases lying between them. CDR3 in amino acids: CASSRGDGNTGELFF. In DNA form, the CDR3 reads TGTGCCAGCAGTAGGGGGGACGGTAACACCGGGGAGCTGTTTTTT.